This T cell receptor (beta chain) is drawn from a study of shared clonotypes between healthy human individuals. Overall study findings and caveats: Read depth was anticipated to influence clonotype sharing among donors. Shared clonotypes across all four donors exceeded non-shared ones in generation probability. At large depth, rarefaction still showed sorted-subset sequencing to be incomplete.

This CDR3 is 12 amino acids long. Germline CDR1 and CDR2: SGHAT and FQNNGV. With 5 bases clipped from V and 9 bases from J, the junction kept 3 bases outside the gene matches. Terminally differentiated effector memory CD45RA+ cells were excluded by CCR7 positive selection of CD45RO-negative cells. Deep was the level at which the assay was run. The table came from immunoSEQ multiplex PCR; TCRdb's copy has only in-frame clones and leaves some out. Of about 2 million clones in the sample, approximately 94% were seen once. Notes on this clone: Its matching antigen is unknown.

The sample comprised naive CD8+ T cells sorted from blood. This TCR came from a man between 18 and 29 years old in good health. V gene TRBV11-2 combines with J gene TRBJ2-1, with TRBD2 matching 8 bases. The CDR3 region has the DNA TGTGCCAGCAGCCCCGGGGGGGGTGAGCAGTTCTTC. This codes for CASSPGGGEQFF.